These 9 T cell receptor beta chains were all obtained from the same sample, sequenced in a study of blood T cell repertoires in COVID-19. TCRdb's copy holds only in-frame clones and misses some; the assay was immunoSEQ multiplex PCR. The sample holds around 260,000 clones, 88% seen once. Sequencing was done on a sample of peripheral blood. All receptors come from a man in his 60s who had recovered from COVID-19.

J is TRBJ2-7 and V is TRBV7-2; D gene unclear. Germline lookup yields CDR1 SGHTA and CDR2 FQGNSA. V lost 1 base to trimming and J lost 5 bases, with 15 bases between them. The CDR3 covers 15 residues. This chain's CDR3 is CASSLVRVPTHEQYF. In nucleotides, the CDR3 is TGTGCCAGCAGCTTAGTTCGGGTCCCTACTCACGAGCAGTACTTC.

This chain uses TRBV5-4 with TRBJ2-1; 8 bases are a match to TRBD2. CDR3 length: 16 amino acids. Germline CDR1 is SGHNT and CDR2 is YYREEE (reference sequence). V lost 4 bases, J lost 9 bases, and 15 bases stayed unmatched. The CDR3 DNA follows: TGTGCCAGCAGCCCGCCTCCCCGGGGGGGCTCCGGTGAGCAGTTCTTC. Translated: CASSPPPRGGSGEQFF.

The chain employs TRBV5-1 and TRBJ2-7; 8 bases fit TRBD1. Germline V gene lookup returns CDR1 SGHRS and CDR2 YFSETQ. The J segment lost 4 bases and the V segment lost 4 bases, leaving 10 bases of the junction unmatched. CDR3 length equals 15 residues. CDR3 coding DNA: TGCGCCAGCAGCCCTCAGACAGGGGACTTATACGAGCAGTACTTC. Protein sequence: CASSPQTGDLYEQYF.

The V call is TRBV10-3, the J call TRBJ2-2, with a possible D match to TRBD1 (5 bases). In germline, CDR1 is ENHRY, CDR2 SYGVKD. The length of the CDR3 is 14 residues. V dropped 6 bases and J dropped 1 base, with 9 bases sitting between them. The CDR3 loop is CAISQGQNTGELFF. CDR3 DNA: TGTGCCATCAGCCAAGGACAGAACACCGGGGAGCTGTTTTTT.

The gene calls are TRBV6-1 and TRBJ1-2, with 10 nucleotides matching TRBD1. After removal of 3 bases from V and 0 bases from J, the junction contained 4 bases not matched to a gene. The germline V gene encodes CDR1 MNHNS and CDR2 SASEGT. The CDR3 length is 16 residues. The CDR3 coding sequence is TGTGCCAGCAGTGAGGGACAGGGGCGAGCTAACTATGGCTACACCTTC. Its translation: CASSEGQGRANYGYTF.

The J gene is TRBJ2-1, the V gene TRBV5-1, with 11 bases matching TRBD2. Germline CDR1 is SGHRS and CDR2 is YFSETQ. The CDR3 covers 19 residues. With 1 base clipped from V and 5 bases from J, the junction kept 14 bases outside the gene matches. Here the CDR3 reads CASSLYGSGGAGSHNEQFF. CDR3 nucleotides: TGCGCCAGCAGCTTGTATGGTAGCGGGGGGGCCGGCTCTCACAATGAGCAGTTCTTC.

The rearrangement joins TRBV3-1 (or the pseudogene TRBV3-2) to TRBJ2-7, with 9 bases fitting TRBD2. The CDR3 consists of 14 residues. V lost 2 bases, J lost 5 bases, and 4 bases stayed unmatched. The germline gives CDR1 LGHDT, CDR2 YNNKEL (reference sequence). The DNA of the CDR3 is TGTGCCAGCAGCCAATACGCTAGCGGGAACGAGCAGTACTTC. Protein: CASSQYASGNEQYF.

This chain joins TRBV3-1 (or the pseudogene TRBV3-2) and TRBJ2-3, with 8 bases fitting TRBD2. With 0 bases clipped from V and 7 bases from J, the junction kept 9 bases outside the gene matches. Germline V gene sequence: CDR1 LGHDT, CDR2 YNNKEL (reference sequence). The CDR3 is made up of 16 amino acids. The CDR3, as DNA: TGTGCCAGCAGCCAAGATCGGACGGGGGGGCCGTATACGCAGTATTTT. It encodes CASSQDRTGGPYTQYF.

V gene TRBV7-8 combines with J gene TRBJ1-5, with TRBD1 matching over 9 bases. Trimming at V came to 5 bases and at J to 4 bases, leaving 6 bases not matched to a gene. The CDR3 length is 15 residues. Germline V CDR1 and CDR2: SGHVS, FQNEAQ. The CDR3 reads CASSRYGQGNQPQHF. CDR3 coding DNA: TGTGCCAGCAGCCGATATGGACAGGGGAATCAGCCCCAGCATTTT.